The present entry profiles one TCR beta chain with its context. Its specificity is not known. This sample is drawn from a study of T cell responses to AZD1222 COVID-19 vaccine. Study findings and constraints: After two AZD1222 doses, spike-specific TCR breadth and depth rose versus day 0.

Only in-frame clones appear in the TCRdb table, and some are missing; sequencing was by immunoSEQ multiplex PCR. This table has about 120,000 clones, around nine tenths appearing once. The receptor's source is an adult who received the AZD1222 COVID-19 vaccine. The specimen was peripheral blood, collected 28 days after the second AZD1222 dose.

In DNA form, the CDR3 reads TGTGCCAGCAGCGTGTTCGGGGAGGGGAATGAAAAACTGTTTTTT. It specifies CASSVFGEGNEKLFF. The J gene is TRBJ1-4, the V gene TRBV9, with D tentatively TRBD1 (5 bases). V was shortened by 2 bases and J by 5 bases, with 13 bases between the two germline ends. The germline gives CDR1 SGDLS, CDR2 YYNGEE. The CDR3 contains 15 residues.